This T cell receptor beta chain is from a study of blood T cell repertoires in COVID-19. The wider study: Samples of COVID-19 (acute and convalescent) were obtained from the United States, Italy and Spain. T cells, B-cell-depleted T cells, or PBMCs supplied cDNA or gDNA.

The length of the CDR3 is 16 residues. V lost 0 bases to trimming and J lost 5 bases; unmatched junction nucleotides: 4. Germline V gene lookup returns CDR1 ENHRY and CDR2 SYGVKD. Per the original data handling: Estimated nucleated cell counts came from reference gene primer amplification. The method was immunoSEQ multiplex PCR; TCRdb's version includes in-frame clones alone and lacks a portion of them. V, J and clone size are those of that table, while D and trimming were read from the DNA. The table records some 230,000 clones, about 80% of them present only once. This sequence originates from a woman aged 45-65 years with acute or convalescent COVID-19. The chain carries TRBV10-3 and TRBJ1-5, with TRBD1 matching 10 bases. The specimen was peripheral blood. CDR3 coding DNA: TGTGCCATCAGTGAGTCGGGGGACAGGGGACATCAGCCCCAGCATTTT. Translating it yields CAISESGDRGHQPQHF.